Presented here are 16 T cell receptor beta chains from one specimen sequenced in a study of identical twins. TCRdb re-derived calls from the 5' RACE reads in MiXCR, one entry per CDR3 protein. The sample has hundreds of thousands of distinct CDR3 sequences, 24% seen once; the top ten hold 2.9%. The same sample was also studied in work on T cells expressing NK-cell markers.

Sequenced: CD4+ T cells sorted from blood. These receptors came from a woman aged 18 to 35 in good health.

The chain couples TRBV6-2 or TRBV6-3 to TRBJ2-3, with 7 bases lining up with TRBD1. With V trimmed by 4 bases and J by 8 bases, 9 bases remained unmatched. The CDR3 extends over 14 amino acids. The germline gives CDR1 MNHEY, CDR2 SVGEGT. The CDR3 reads CASSFDRAAVTQYF. The CDR3 DNA is TGTGCCAGCAGTTTCGACAGGGCCGCAGTTACGCAGTATTTT.

The chain recombines TRBV9 with TRBJ2-3; 8 nucleotides agree with TRBD2. V trimming: 4 bases; J trimming: 6 bases; junction bases outside the gene matches: 16. Germline CDR1 and CDR2: SGDLS and YYNGEE. The CDR3 is made up of 17 amino acids. In DNA form, the CDR3 reads TGTGCCAGCAGCCCCCGGGTTAGCGGGAACGCGCGGGATACGCAGTATTTT. Its protein is CASSPRVSGNARDTQYF.

The chain joins TRBV20-1 to TRBJ2-3; TRBD2 aligns across 9 bases. Germline V gene lookup returns CDR1 DFQATT and CDR2 SNEGSKA (reference sequence). Trimming took 6 bases from V and 2 from J; bases not matched to a gene: 12. The CDR3 runs to 16 residues. In DNA, the CDR3 is TGCAGTGCCACCCGGAGACTAGCGGTATCCACAGATACGCAGTATTTT. Translating gives CSATRRLAVSTDTQYF.

The table lists this clonotype with a few counts. This chain uses TRBV5-1 with TRBJ2-7; D uncertain. Per germline, CDR1 SGHRS and CDR2 YFSETQ. The CDR3 consists of 12 residues. V lost 5 bases to trimming and J lost 2 bases, with 8 bases between them. The CDR3 nucleotides are TGCGCCAGCAGAGACGTAACCTACGAGCAGTACTTC. Encoded protein: CASRDVTYEQYF. Full variable domain (missing parts from reference TRBV5-1 and TRBJ2-7): KAGVTQTPRYLIKTRGQQVTLSCSPISGHRSVSWYQQTPGQGLQFLFEYFSETQRNKGNFPGRFSGRQFSNSRSEMNVSTLELGDSALYLCASRDVTYEQYFGPGTRLTVT.

This clonotype was recorded a few times. The chain couples TRBV6-1 to TRBJ2-7; D ambiguous. The CDR3 extends over 14 amino acids. Germline V lookup: CDR1 MNHNS, CDR2 SASEGT. V gave up 4 bases and J gave up 5 bases, with 15 bases separating them. CDR3 region: CASSAGRTFDEQYF. The CDR3 DNA sequence: TGTGCCAGCAGTGCCGGTAGGACGTTTGACGAGCAGTACTTC.

There are a few counts of this clonotype. This chain connects TRBV29-1 to TRBJ2-7; no clear D. CDR1 is SQVTM and CDR2 is ANQGSEA in the germline V gene. The CDR3 contains 13 residues. Trimming pared 0 bases from V and 6 bases from J, leaving 12 bases between. The chain's CDR3 is CSVEDQTAVEQYF. The CDR3 bases are TGCAGCGTTGAAGATCAAACCGCCGTCGAGCAGTACTTC.

The chain carries TRBV12-3 or TRBV12-4 and TRBJ1-1; D is undetermined. V was trimmed by 8 bases and J by 0 bases, leaving 10 bases between them. This CDR3 has 13 residues. The CDR3 here is CASRTLMNTEAFF. As DNA, the CDR3 is TGTGCCAGCCGGACCTTAATGAACACTGAAGCTTTCTTT.

The chain joins TRBV2 to TRBJ2-1; D is ambiguous. Looked up from germline, CDR1 is SNHLY and CDR2 is FYNNEI. With 8 bases removed from V and 4 bases from J, the gap between germline ends came to 15 bases. The CDR3 has 14 amino acids. The CDR3 protein is CASRPDEFYNEQFF. DNA of the CDR3: TGTGCCAGCCGCCCGGATGAATTTTACAATGAGCAGTTCTTC.

The CDR3 loop reads CASRSMLGNTEAFF. In nucleotides, the CDR3 is TGTGCCAGCAGATCCATGTTGGGGAACACTGAAGCTTTCTTT. This chain connects TRBV5-5 to TRBJ1-1; no reliable D call. Trimming stripped 5 bases from V and 1 base from J, with 12 bases between. Germline lookup yields CDR1 SGHKS and CDR2 YYEKEE (reference sequence). The CDR3 covers 14 residues.

This clonotype was seen only a few times. This chain links TRBV3-1 with TRBJ1-1; no firm D call. Germline CDR1 LGHDT, CDR2 YNNKEL (reference sequence). The V end was cut by 2 bases, the J end by 1 base, with 8 bases between. The CDR3 totals 14 residues. For the CDR3, the DNA is TGTGCCAGCAGCCAATACGGTGAGAACACTGAAGCTTTCTTT. Translation: CASSQYGENTEAFF.

This clonotype was seen repeatedly, ten times or more. The gene calls are TRBV12-3 or TRBV12-4 and TRBJ2-3, with TRBD1 as a possible D gene (6 bases). V was trimmed by 6 bases and J by 2 bases, leaving 15 bases between them. CDR3 length equals 15 residues. The CDR3 sequence is CASRKQGFFTDTQYF. The CDR3 region has the DNA TGTGCCAGCAGGAAACAGGGCTTTTTCACAGATACGCAGTATTTT.

V is TRBV12-3 or TRBV12-4 and J is TRBJ2-4; the D gene is possibly TRBD2 (6 bases). V was cut by 4 bases and J by 0 bases, with 10 bases left in between. This CDR3 is built from 15 residues. The CDR3 loop reads CASSYRDLAKNIQYF. CDR3 DNA sequence: TGTGCCAGCAGTTACCGGGACTTAGCCAAAAACATTCAGTACTTC.

This clonotype has more than one count but fewer than ten. The CDR3 region is CASSSNRAMAGLQETQYF. The CDR3 DNA is TGTGCCAGCAGTTCAAACAGGGCCATGGCGGGGTTGCAAGAGACCCAGTACTTC. The rearrangement links TRBV11-1 to TRBJ2-5; perhaps D is TRBD1 or TRBD2 (6 bases each). The germline CDR1 and CDR2 sequences are SGHAT and FQDESV (reference sequence). Trimming cost V 6 bases and J 2 bases, with 25 bases left between them. The CDR3 has 18 amino acids.

The chain couples TRBV6-1 to TRBJ1-1; D gene uncertain. Per the germline V gene, CDR1 is MNHNS and CDR2 is SASEGT. Trimming removed 6 bases from V and 1 base from J, with 9 bases in between. The CDR3 extends over 13 amino acids. Here the CDR3 reads CASSHPWNTEAFF. The CDR3 region has the DNA TGTGCCAGCAGCCACCCTTGGAACACTGAAGCTTTCTTT.

This clonotype has more than one count but fewer than ten. The rearrangement links TRBV7-6 to TRBJ2-7; no firm D call. Trimming took off 5 bases at V and 3 bases at J, with 11 bases between the two ends. Germline CDR1 SGHVS, CDR2 FNYEAQ. This CDR3 spans 13 amino acids. CDR3 residues: CASSPNEYYEQYF. The DNA for the CDR3 is TGTGCCAGCAGCCCAAATGAATACTACGAGCAGTACTTC.

Worth noting for this clonotype: The final CDR3 position lacks the conserved phenylalanine or tryptophan, pointing to a likely read error. The chain employs TRBV6-1 and TRBJ1-2; D is possibly TRBD1 (6 bases). Trimming pared 8 bases from V and 10 bases from J, leaving 23 bases between. The CDR3 has 14 residues. Germline CDR1 reads MNHNS; CDR2 reads SASEGT. The CDR3 region is CASSSPLQGLAYTC. CDR3 bases: TGTGCCAGCTCTTCGCCCCTACAGGGACTGGCCTACACCTGC.